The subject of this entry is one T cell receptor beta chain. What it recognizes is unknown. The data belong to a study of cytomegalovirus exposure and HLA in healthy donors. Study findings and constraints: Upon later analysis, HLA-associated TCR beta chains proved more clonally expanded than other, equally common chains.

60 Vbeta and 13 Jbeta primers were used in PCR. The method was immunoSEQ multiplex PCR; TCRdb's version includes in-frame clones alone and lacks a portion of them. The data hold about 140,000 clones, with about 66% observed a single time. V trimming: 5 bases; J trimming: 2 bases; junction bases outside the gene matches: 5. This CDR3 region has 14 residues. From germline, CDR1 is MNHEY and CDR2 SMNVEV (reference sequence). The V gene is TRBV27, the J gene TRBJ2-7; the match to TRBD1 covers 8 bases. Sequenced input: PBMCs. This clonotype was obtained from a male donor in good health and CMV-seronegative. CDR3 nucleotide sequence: TGTGCCAGCAGTGTCGGACAGGGACCCTACGAGCAGTACTTC. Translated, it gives CASSVGQGPYEQYF.